The next 12 T cell receptor beta chains were all read from a single sample in a study of B cell selection in AIRE deficiency. TCRdb's table, derived via immunoSEQ multiplex PCR, lists solely in-frame clones and lacks some. The table shows 20,000 or so clones, with 80% to 95% occurring only once. Sorted regulatory T cells were CD4-positive, CD25-high and CD127-low or negative. What was sequenced was CD4+CD25+ Tregs sorted from PBMCs. The origin of the receptors is a human donor in good health.

The V call is TRBV9, the J call TRBJ2-3; D is perhaps TRBD1 (5 bases). The germline gives CDR1 SGDLS, CDR2 YYNGEE. This CDR3 has 12 residues. Trimming shortened V by 0 bases and J by 6 bases, and 5 bases separated the two germline ends. Written as DNA, the CDR3 is TGTGCCAGCAGCGTAGAGGGGGATACGCAGTATTTT. This translates into CASSVEGDTQYF.

V usage is TRBV6-6 and J usage is TRBJ1-6; D remains ambiguous. The CDR3 is 15 residues long. The V end lost 8 bases, the J end lost 7 bases, and 18 bases lay between the germline ends. Germline CDR1 is MNHNY and CDR2 is SVGAGI (reference sequence). The CDR3, as DNA: TGTGCCAGCGCCCCGGACCGGCCTGGGAATTCACCCCTCCACTTT. Its translation: CASAPDRPGNSPLHF.

The rearrangement uses TRBV27 and TRBJ1-2; maybe TRBD1 (6 bases). The CDR3 runs 11 residues. CDR1 MNHEY and CDR2 SMNVEV come from the germline V gene (reference sequence). Trimming took off 7 bases at V and 9 bases at J, with 12 bases between the two ends. CDR3 sequence reads: CASILQGRYTF. The CDR3 region has the DNA TGTGCCAGCATCCTACAGGGACGCTACACCTTC.

V usage is TRBV6-1 and J usage is TRBJ1-3; tentative D call: TRBD1 (5 bases). V gave up 6 bases and J gave up 4 bases, with 10 bases separating them. Germline V lookup: CDR1 MNHNS, CDR2 SASEGT. This CDR3 is built from 13 residues. The CDR3 sequence: CASRGRFGNTIYF. For the CDR3, the DNA is TGTGCCAGCAGGGGACGGTTCGGAAACACCATATATTTT.

The rearrangement links TRBV7-2 to TRBJ2-1, with TRBD2 matching over 8 bases. The CDR3 length is 14 residues. The germline V gene encodes CDR1 SGHTA and CDR2 FQGNSA. The junction had 2 bases not matched to a gene; V was cut back by 5 bases and J by 2 bases. CDR3 amino acids: CASSPGGAYNEQFF. CDR3 nucleotide sequence: TGTGCCAGCAGCCCCGGGGGGGCCTACAATGAGCAGTTCTTC.

V and J are TRBV27 and TRBJ1-1; perhaps TRBD1 as D (6 bases). Germline CDR1 and CDR2: MNHEY and SMNVEV (reference sequence). The germline V and J ends were trimmed by 5 bases and 1 base, with 26 bases remaining between them. The CDR3 has 19 residues. CDR3 region: CASSRNQLDRYGGNTEAFF. CDR3 bases: TGTGCCAGCAGTAGAAACCAGTTAGACAGGTACGGGGGGAACACTGAAGCTTTCTTT.

The chain employs TRBV11-2 and TRBJ2-1; 13 bases line up with TRBD2. The CDR3 is 17 residues long. The germline V gene encodes CDR1 SGHAT and CDR2 FQNNGV. The V gene end was trimmed by 4 bases and the J gene end by 4 bases; junction bases not matched to a gene: 7. The CDR3 sequence: CASSSRLAGGQYNEQFF. In DNA, the CDR3 is TGTGCCAGCAGCTCCCGACTAGCGGGGGGCCAATACAATGAGCAGTTCTTC.

The rearrangement joins TRBV7-3 to TRBJ2-3; possibly TRBD1 for D (5 bases). Trimming stripped 2 bases from V and 4 bases from J, with 7 bases between. Germline V lookup: CDR1 SGHTA, CDR2 FQGTGA. This CDR3 region has 13 residues. The CDR3 DNA reads as TGTGCCAGCAGCTTATTACAGGCAGATACGCAGTATTTT. Its translation is CASSLLQADTQYF.

This clone has more than one count but fewer than ten. The gene calls are TRBV11-2 and TRBJ2-3; D ambiguous. V lost 6 bases to trimming and J lost 10 bases, with 14 bases between them. CDR1 is SGHAT, CDR2 FQNNGV, per germline. The CDR3 spans 12 residues. The CDR3 DNA sequence: TGTGCCAGCAGTTCCGCCCGTCGGCCGCAGTATTTT. The encoded protein is CASSSARRPQYF.

This clone was found once. The CDR3 here is CASSLAGMGNQPQHF. CDR3 DNA sequence: TGTGCCAGCAGCTTAGCAGGAATGGGCAATCAGCCCCAGCATTTT. The V call is TRBV7-9, the J call TRBJ1-5; D ambiguous. The germline V and J ends were trimmed by 0 bases and 2 bases, with 8 bases remaining between them. The CDR3 covers 15 residues. Germline CDR1 and CDR2: SEHNR and FQNEAQ (reference sequence).

The chain employs TRBV6-6 and TRBJ2-6; D not certain. The CDR3 consists of 16 residues. V was clipped by 0 bases and J by 0 bases, with 6 bases between them. In germline, CDR1 is MNHNY, CDR2 SVGAGI (reference sequence). CDR3 in DNA: TGTGCCAGCAGTTACTCGGGCCTCTCTGGGGCCAACGTCCTGACTTTC. Protein sequence: CASSYSGLSGANVLTF.

The gene calls are TRBV6-6 and TRBJ2-7; 7 nucleotides align to TRBD1. From germline, CDR1 is MNHNY and CDR2 SVGAGI (reference sequence). This CDR3 contains 12 residues. V lost 8 bases to trimming and J lost 5 bases; unmatched junction nucleotides: 6. CDR3: CASGQVVDEQYF. In nucleotides, the CDR3 is TGTGCCAGCGGACAGGTTGTCGACGAGCAGTACTTC.